The 13 T cell receptor beta chains below come from one sample, sequenced in a study of T cell responses to AZD1222 COVID-19 vaccine. Sequencing used immunoSEQ multiplex PCR; TCRdb keeps in-frame clones, though not all of them. Found here are approximately 180,000 clones, 85% to 95% of them singletons; the top ten hold around 1%. The sample was peripheral blood, taken 28 days after the second dose of the MenACWY control vaccine. The receptors were sampled from an adult who received the MenACWY meningococcal vaccine as a control.

This chain connects TRBV28 to TRBJ1-1, with TRBD1 matching 9 bases. Germline lookup yields CDR1 MDHEN and CDR2 SYDVKM. Trimming removed 6 bases from V and 11 bases from J; junction bases left unmatched: 7. This CDR3 is 12 amino acids long. CDR3 region: CASRVNRGPAFF. The CDR3 DNA follows: TGTGCCAGCAGGGTAAACAGGGGGCCCGCTTTCTTT.

The chain is built from TRBV11-2 and TRBJ2-5; tentatively, D is TRBD2 (6 bases). V lost 0 bases to trimming and J lost 9 bases, with 17 bases between them. Germline values: CDR1 SGHAT, CDR2 FQNNGV. CDR3 size: 15 residues. CDR3 protein: CASSLDPGLSGPQYF. CDR3 in DNA: TGTGCCAGCAGCTTAGATCCAGGACTATCCGGGCCCCAGTACTTC.

CDR3 nucleotides: TGTGCCAGCAGCTTGGCGGGTACCACCTACGAGCAGTACTTC. Translated, it gives CASSLAGTTYEQYF. The chain uses TRBV5-5 and TRBJ2-7, with D uncertain. The CDR3 contains 14 residues. V lost 0 bases to trimming and J lost 2 bases, with 9 bases between them. The germline CDR1 and CDR2 sequences are SGHKS and YYEKEE (reference sequence). Together with reference TRBV5-5 and TRBJ2-7, the CDR3 gives the full variable domain: DAGVTQSPTHLIKTRGQQVTLRCSPISGHKSVSWYQQVLGQGPQFIFQYYEKEERGRGNFPDRFSARQFPNYSSELNVNALLLGDSALYLCASSLAGTTYEQYFGPGTRLTVT.

The rearrangement links TRBV19 to TRBJ1-2; TRBD1 aligns across 9 bases. This CDR3 is 16 amino acids long. Germline V lookup: CDR1 LNHDA, CDR2 SQIVND (reference sequence). V lost 7 bases to trimming and J lost 7 bases; unmatched junction nucleotides: 16. The CDR3 loop is CASTPIDHRGHGGYTF. In nucleotides, the CDR3 is TGTGCCAGTACCCCCATTGACCACAGGGGGCATGGTGGCTACACCTTC.

J is TRBJ1-1 and V is TRBV3-1 (or the pseudogene TRBV3-2); no definite D call. Germline V gene data show CDR1 as LGHDT and CDR2 as YNNKEL (reference sequence). There are 13 residues in the CDR3. The V end was cut by 2 bases, the J end by 1 base, with 5 bases between. The CDR3 coding sequence is TGTGCCAGCAGCCAATTGACGAACACTGAAGCTTTCTTT. This encodes CASSQLTNTEAFF.

This clone was detected only a few times. The chain is built from TRBV6-6 and TRBJ1-2; D is ambiguous. Trimming removed 7 bases from V and 8 bases from J, with 17 bases in between. Germline V gene data show CDR1 as MNHNY and CDR2 as SVGAGI (reference sequence). CDR3 size: 13 residues. CDR3 DNA sequence: TGTGCCAGCACCGAGATTCCTCCTATGGGCTACACCTTC. Protein: CASTEIPPMGYTF.

The chain joins TRBV28 to TRBJ1-5; D is unresolved. This CDR3 contains 14 residues. V was cut by 3 bases and J by 2 bases, with 8 bases left in between. The germline gives CDR1 MDHEN, CDR2 SYDVKM. In DNA form, the CDR3 reads TGTGCCAGCAGTTTCGGAAGCGGCAATCAGCCCCAGCATTTT. Its translation: CASSFGSGNQPQHF.

This chain joins TRBV7-3 and TRBJ2-1; maybe TRBD1 (6 bases). V lost 3 bases to trimming and J lost 7 bases, with 16 bases between them. CDR3 length: 15 residues. Germline assignment: CDR1 SGHTA and CDR2 FQGTGA. CDR3 DNA sequence: TGTGCCAGCAGCTTCGGGACACAACGGTGGAATGAGCAGTTCTTC. Amino acids: CASSFGTQRWNEQFF.

The chain couples TRBV2 to TRBJ2-1; weak D call: TRBD2 (5 bases). The germline gives CDR1 SNHLY, CDR2 FYNNEI. CDR3 length: 13 amino acids. V was clipped by 7 bases and J by 8 bases, with 15 bases between them. Here the CDR3 DNA reads TGTGCCAGCATCCGGGATCCCCTCTATGAGCAGTTCTTC. As protein: CASIRDPLYEQFF.

The chain combines TRBV9 with TRBJ1-2; 7 bases map to TRBD1. J was trimmed by 4 bases and V by 4 bases; bases with no gene match: 7. The germline gives CDR1 SGDLS, CDR2 YYNGEE. The CDR3 is made up of 14 amino acids. Written as DNA, the CDR3 is TGTGCCAGCAGCCCAGGGGGTGGGGTCTATGGCTACACCTTC. Amino acid sequence: CASSPGGGVYGYTF.

The rearrangement joins TRBV29-1 to TRBJ1-1; unclear D gene. Germline CDR1 reads SQVTM; CDR2 reads ANQGSEA. The germline V and J ends were trimmed by 6 bases and 1 base, with 12 bases remaining between them. The CDR3 consists of 13 residues. Here the CDR3 reads CSVKDTWNTEAFF. The CDR3 region has the DNA TGCAGCGTAAAAGACACTTGGAACACTGAAGCTTTCTTT.

This clone was detected only once. The rearrangement uses TRBV29-1 and TRBJ1-2, with D maybe TRBD1 (5 bases). Trimming stripped 3 bases from V and 5 bases from J, with 13 bases between. The CDR3 totals 13 residues. The germline V gene has CDR1 SQVTM and CDR2 ANQGSEA. CDR3 nucleotide sequence: TGCAGCGTTGATAGCCAGGGAGGGTATGGCTACACCTTC. This gives the protein CSVDSQGGYGYTF.

V and J are TRBV2 and TRBJ1-5, with D uncertain. V was cut by 6 bases and J by 4 bases, with 10 bases left in between. Germline CDR1 is SNHLY and CDR2 is FYNNEI. The CDR3 is 13 amino acids. The CDR3 sequence is CASRTEKNQPQHF. The CDR3 DNA is TGTGCCAGCAGAACGGAAAAAAATCAGCCCCAGCATTTT.